This T cell receptor beta chain comes out of a study of CD8 T cells in ankylosing spondylitis (dated by TCRdb to 2016 to 2017). In the study overall: To find TCR variants linked to disease, the study profiled T cell receptor beta repertoires in ankylosing spondylitis patients and healthy donors. The full study cohort was made up of roughly 25 ankylosing spondylitis patients and fewer than 120 healthy donors. Peripheral blood was sampled, and synovial fluid was also collected from ankylosing spondylitis patients.

CDR1 and CDR2 are drawn from the germline V gene: SGHRS, YFSETQ. Including the terminal cysteine and phenylalanine, the CDR3 comprises 15 residues. The CDR3 DNA has 45 bases and is translated from base 1. Trimmed from V: 4 bases; trimmed from J: 4 bases; junction bases lacking a gene match: 10. Sequenced using an Illumina HiSeq 2500. Quantitative 5'-RACE with molecular barcodes was used to prepare TCR beta libraries. The published analysis was carried out like this. A new computational method, built on a probabilistic model of VDJ rearrangement, was used to identify disease-linked TCR variants. TCRdb reprocessing: public reads trimmed at Q25 with fastp, clones called with MiXCR, in-frame beta chains kept. Rows are unified per CDR3 protein, each entry keeping the most common DNA and genes. The V and J calls follow TCRdb's processing rather than the paper's. Recorded for this sample are 670,000 or so distinct CDR3 sequences; over 15% of them occurred a single time. Together, the top ten hold roughly a fifth of the sample.

This clonotype has only a few counts. What this receptor recognizes is not known. No base quality values were provided; no much bigger clone lies one nucleotide off. Study-wide findings and limitations: Blood from ankylosing spondylitis patients appeared to be characterized by a TCR beta motif made up of about 8 highly homologous amino acid variants. Significant enrichment of the disease-linked clones was reported in matched synovial fluid samples from ankylosing spondylitis patients. In peripheral blood, the disease-linked clones were found at relatively low frequencies and had a CD8+ phenotype. Some of the motif variants had been reported before in the synovial fluid and blood of reactive arthritis patients, a finding that suggests common disease-initiation mechanisms.

Sequencing input: blood, either unsorted or a sorted T cell fraction (not recorded which). The V and J segments used are TRBV5-1 and TRBJ2-7, with 8 junctional bases fitting TRBD1. The receptor was derived from a male donor with ankylosing spondylitis. Read as DNA, the sequence is TGCGCCAGCAGCACTACCGGGACAGGAAATTACGAGCAGTACTTC. Translated, it reads CASSTTGTGNYEQYF.